These 17 T cell receptor beta chains were sequenced from one sample in a study of control samples from healthy donors and cancer patients. Sequencing used immunoSEQ multiplex PCR; TCRdb keeps in-frame clones, though not all of them. The data show under 150,000 clones, with more than 85% seen just once and approximately 9% held by the top ten. Sequences were obtained from blood. The receptors shown here come from a woman between 25 and 40 years old in good health.

V and J are TRBV3-1 (or the pseudogene TRBV3-2) and TRBJ1-1, with D unresolved. From germline, CDR1 is LGHDT and CDR2 YNNKEL (reference sequence). V was cut by 0 bases and J by 1 base, with 12 bases left in between. The CDR3 is 16 amino acids. CDR3 DNA sequence: TGTGCCAGCAGCCAAGAGGCAGGTCTGGGGAACACTGAAGCTTTCTTT. Its translation is CASSQEAGLGNTEAFF.

The rearrangement links TRBV30 to TRBJ1-3; D is unresolved. The V gene's germline CDR1 is GTSNPN and CDR2 SVGIG (reference sequence). V was trimmed by 2 bases and J by 0 bases, leaving 17 bases between them. The CDR3 consists of 17 residues. In nucleotides, the CDR3 is TGTGCCTGGAGTCGGGAAGGACTTTCCGACTCTGGAAACACCATATATTTT. Protein sequence: CAWSREGLSDSGNTIYF. The full variable domain, in which reference TRBV30 and TRBJ1-3 provide the parts outside the CDR3, is SQTIHQWPATLVQPVGSPLSLECTVEGTSNPNLYWYRQAAGRGLQLLFYSVGIGQISSEVPQNLSASRPQDRQFILSSKKLLLSDSGFYLCAWSREGLSDSGNTIYFGEGSWLTVV.

The V and J genes are TRBV5-1 and TRBJ2-7; 12 bases line up with TRBD2. There are 16 residues in the CDR3. Germline V gene data show CDR1 as SGHRS and CDR2 as YFSETQ. V was clipped by 2 bases and J by 6 bases; unmatched bases: 9. The CDR3 bases are TGCGCCAGCAGCTTTCCCACTAGCGGGGGGCATGTCGAGCAGTACTTC. Protein sequence: CASSFPTSGGHVEQYF.

A few counts support this clone. This chain connects TRBV7-8 to TRBJ2-1, with a possible D match to TRBD2 (5 bases). Trimming shortened V by 2 bases and J by 7 bases, and 9 bases separated the two germline ends. The CDR3 runs to 13 residues. The germline V gene encodes CDR1 SGHVS and CDR2 FQNEAQ. CDR3 coding DNA: TGTGCCAGCAGCTTACCGACTAATAATGAGCAGTTCTTC. The encoded protein is CASSLPTNNEQFF.

This rearrangement joins TRBV5-8 to TRBJ2-7; D is possibly TRBD2 (6 bases). The length of the CDR3 is 14 residues. V lost 4 bases, J lost 0 bases, and 11 bases lay in between. From germline, CDR1 is SGHTS and CDR2 YDEGEE. The CDR3 region is CASSPGLLSYEQYF. Written as DNA, the CDR3 is TGTGCCAGCAGCCCGGGACTCCTCTCCTACGAGCAGTACTTC.

This clone has a handful of counts. This chain joins TRBV19 and TRBJ1-4, with D perhaps TRBD1 (6 bases). The CDR3 contains 14 residues. The V end was cut by 7 bases, the J end by 0 bases, with 9 bases between. Germline V gene sequence: CDR1 LNHDA, CDR2 SQIVND (reference sequence). The CDR3 DNA follows: TGTGCCAGTACCAGGACAGCAACTAATGAAAAACTGTTTTTT. Translated: CASTRTATNEKLFF.

J is TRBJ1-5 and V is TRBV5-6; D is undetermined. The V and J ends lost 4 bases and 3 bases respectively, with 5 bases between them. From germline, CDR1 is SGHDT and CDR2 YYEEEE. The CDR3 spans 12 residues. The CDR3 sequence: CASSSLNQPQHF. Here the CDR3 DNA reads TGTGCCAGCAGCAGCCTCAATCAGCCCCAGCATTTT.

The rearrangement links TRBV12-3 or TRBV12-4 to TRBJ1-1; TRBD1 might be the D (5 bases). CDR3 length: 11 residues. V was trimmed by 3 bases and J by 7 bases, leaving 6 bases between them. The DNA for the CDR3 is TGTGCCAGCAGTTTGACAGATGAAGCTTTCTTT. As protein: CASSLTDEAFF.

The genes are TRBV7-9 and TRBJ1-3; D not resolved. The length of the CDR3 is 16 residues. Germline V gives CDR1 SEHNR, CDR2 FQNEAQ (reference sequence). Trimming removed 5 bases at V and 5 bases at J, with 19 bases between. CDR3 sequence: CASSPSPSAGRNTIYF. CDR3 coding DNA: TGTGCCAGCAGCCCAAGCCCAAGCGCGGGAAGAAACACCATATATTTT.

The chain has TRBV11-2 and TRBJ1-1; 8 nucleotides match TRBD1. J was trimmed by 6 bases and V by 6 bases; bases with no gene match: 6. The CDR3 length is 13 residues. Germline V CDR1 and CDR2: SGHAT, FQNNGV. CDR3: CASRKQGEAEAFF. CDR3 DNA sequence: TGTGCCAGCAGAAAACAGGGGGAGGCTGAAGCTTTCTTT.

The chain is built from TRBV4-2 and TRBJ1-2; D is unresolved. Germline values: CDR1 LGHNA, CDR2 YNFKEQ. The CDR3 is made up of 15 amino acids. Trimming took off 0 bases at V and 2 bases at J, with 10 bases between the two ends. The CDR3 DNA is TGTGCCAGCAGCCAAGAACGTAACAGAAACTATGGCTACACCTTC. It specifies CASSQERNRNYGYTF.

The chain joins TRBV7-2 to TRBJ1-1, with D perhaps matching TRBD1 (6 bases). CDR3 length: 13 residues. Per germline, CDR1 SGHTA and CDR2 FQGNSA. Trimming took off 4 bases at V and 5 bases at J, with 11 bases between the two ends. DNA of the CDR3: TGTGCCAGCAGCTCCCTCAGGGGAACTGAAGCTTTCTTT. Translation gives CASSSLRGTEAFF.

A few counts support this clone. This sequence joins TRBV4-2 and TRBJ1-5; 9 nucleotides align to TRBD1. CDR1 LGHNA and CDR2 YNFKEQ come from the germline V gene. CDR3 size: 17 residues. Trimming removed 0 bases from V and 0 bases from J; junction bases left unmatched: 3. CDR3 region: CASSQEGQGDSNQPQHF. CDR3 DNA: TGTGCCAGCAGCCAAGAGGGACAGGGAGATAGCAATCAGCCCCAGCATTTT.

The chain combines TRBV5-1 with TRBJ1-6; a possible D gene is TRBD1 (5 bases). There are 21 residues in the CDR3. The V and J ends lost 0 bases and 1 base respectively, with 23 bases between them. The V gene's germline CDR1 is SGHRS and CDR2 YFSETQ. Here the CDR3 reads CASSLATGPNKNPSYNSPLHF. The DNA for the CDR3 is TGCGCCAGCAGCTTGGCTACAGGACCGAACAAGAACCCTTCCTATAATTCACCCCTCCACTTT. Complete variable domain (other parts from reference TRBV5-1 and TRBJ1-6): KAGVTQTPRYLIKTRGQQVTLSCSPISGHRSVSWYQQTPGQGLQFLFEYFSETQRNKGNFPGRFSGRQFSNSRSEMNVSTLELGDSALYLCASSLATGPNKNPSYNSPLHFGNGTRLTVT.

This sequence joins TRBV6-5 and TRBJ1-1; 8 positions match TRBD1. Germline V lookup: CDR1 MNHEY, CDR2 SVGAGI. V lost 6 bases to trimming and J lost 8 bases; unmatched junction nucleotides: 14. The CDR3 has 15 residues. CDR3 in amino acids: CASSPRRTGLNEAFF. The CDR3 DNA is TGTGCCAGCAGCCCGCGGCGGACAGGGTTGAACGAAGCTTTCTTT.

This clone was seen a few times. This chain joins TRBV11-2 and TRBJ2-2; TRBD2 matches 8 bases. CDR3 size: 16 residues. The germline V gene has CDR1 SGHAT and CDR2 FQNNGV. V shed 3 bases and J 5 bases; nucleotides not matched to a gene: 8. This chain's CDR3 is CASSFLAGRMTGELFF. CDR3 nucleotides: TGTGCCAGCAGCTTCCTAGCGGGTCGGATGACCGGGGAGCTGTTTTTT.

J is TRBJ2-7 and V is TRBV25-1; 8 bases are a match to TRBD2. The CDR3 spans 14 residues. Germline CDR1 MGHDK, CDR2 SYGVNS. The J segment lost 3 bases and the V segment lost 5 bases, leaving 6 bases of the junction unmatched. The CDR3, as DNA: TGTGCCAGCAGTAGAGCGGGAGTGGTCTACGAGCAGTACTTC. Its translation is CASSRAGVVYEQYF.